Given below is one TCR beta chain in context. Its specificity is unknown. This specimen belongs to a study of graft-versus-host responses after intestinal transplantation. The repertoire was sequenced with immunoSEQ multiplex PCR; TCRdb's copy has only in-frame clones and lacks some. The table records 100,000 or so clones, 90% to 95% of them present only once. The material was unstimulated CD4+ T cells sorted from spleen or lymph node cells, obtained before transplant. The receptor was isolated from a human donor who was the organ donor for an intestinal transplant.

The CDR3 sequence: CSVGKTGQRYGYTF. The DNA for the CDR3 is TGCAGCGTGGGCAAAACGGGACAGAGGTATGGCTACACCTTC. J is TRBJ1-2 and V is TRBV29-1; 7 bases fit TRBD1. Unmatched junction bases numbered 12, after V lost 6 bases and J lost 5 bases. In germline, CDR1 is SQVTM, CDR2 ANQGSEA. There are 14 residues in the CDR3.